One sample yielded the 29 T cell receptor beta chains listed below, sequenced in a study of blood T cell repertoires in COVID-19. Libraries were prepared by immunoSEQ multiplex PCR; TCRdb keeps only in-frame clonotypes and omits some of them. Here the sample spans 210,000 or so clones, 85% to 90% being singletons. The sequenced material came from peripheral blood. Receptor source: a man aged 45-65 years with acute or convalescent COVID-19.

The J gene is TRBJ1-4, the V gene TRBV29-1; D perhaps matches TRBD1 (5 bases). V was trimmed by 4 bases and J by 5 bases, leaving 8 bases between them. The CDR3 spans 12 residues. Germline CDR1 SQVTM, CDR2 ANQGSEA. In nucleotides, the CDR3 is TGCAGCGTTGGGCAGGGAAATGAAAAACTGTTTTTT. Its translation: CSVGQGNEKLFF.

The V gene is TRBV6-5, the J gene TRBJ2-1, with 10 nucleotides matching TRBD1. The CDR3 is 15 residues long. Germline trimming cut 6 bases from V and 5 bases from J; bases unmatched to any gene: 7. The V gene's germline CDR1 is MNHEY and CDR2 SVGAGI. The CDR3 DNA reads TGTGCCAGCAGCCCCGACAGGGGGCTTAACAATGAGCAGTTCTTC. Amino acids: CASSPDRGLNNEQFF.

V and J are TRBV2 and TRBJ1-2; 7 bases match TRBD1. Germline lookup yields CDR1 SNHLY and CDR2 FYNNEI. This CDR3 has 15 residues. J gave up 8 bases and V 3 bases, and 12 bases lay outside the gene matches. CDR3 sequence: CASSEGQPDLGGYTF. The DNA for the CDR3 is TGTGCCAGCAGTGAGGGACAGCCGGACCTGGGAGGCTACACCTTC.

This clone was counted once. This sequence joins TRBV5-6 and TRBJ1-2, with no clear D. Germline V gene lookup returns CDR1 SGHDT and CDR2 YYEEEE. There are 12 residues in the CDR3. Trimming pared 0 bases from V and 8 bases from J, leaving 8 bases between. CDR3 in DNA: TGTGCCAGCAGCTTGGCGGTCCAAGGCTACACCTTC. It yields the protein CASSLAVQGYTF.

The V call is TRBV14, the J call TRBJ1-2; the D gene is possibly TRBD1 (6 bases). The CDR3 runs to 13 residues. V shed 1 base and J shed 5 bases, with 8 bases lying between them. CDR1 is SGHDN, CDR2 FVKESK, per germline. The CDR3 DNA is TGTGCCAGCAGCCAAGTCACAGGGTATGGCTACACCTTC. Amino acids: CASSQVTGYGYTF.

This chain links TRBV12-1 with TRBJ2-7; the table gives TRBD2 as D, unverified against the DNA. TRBV12-1 is deemed a pseudogene. CDR3 size: 19 residues. The CDR3 loop reads CAGSLTGTSLVLGSYEQYF. The CDR3, as DNA: TGTGCCGGCAGCTTAACCGGGACTAGCCTCGTTTTAGGATCCTACGAGCAGTACTTC.

This chain joins TRBV4-1 and TRBJ1-2, with a weak D call TRBD1 (6 bases). There are 16 residues in the CDR3. The germline gives CDR1 MGHRA, CDR2 YSYEKL. Trimming pared 0 bases from V and 2 bases from J, leaving 13 bases between. The CDR3 DNA sequence: TGCGCCAGCAGCCAAGATCGGACAGCCTTAAACTATGGCTACACCTTC. Translated: CASSQDRTALNYGYTF.

The V and J genes are TRBV7-6 and TRBJ1-6, with D possibly being TRBD1 (5 bases). Per germline, CDR1 SGHVS and CDR2 FNYEAQ. Trimming left V 2 bases short and J 6 bases short, with 8 bases between. This CDR3 contains 14 residues. The CDR3 region is CASSLQGSNSPLHF. CDR3 DNA: TGTGCCAGCAGCTTACAGGGTAGTAATTCACCCCTCCACTTT.

The V and J genes are TRBV27 and TRBJ1-6; D not certain. Germline V lookup: CDR1 MNHEY, CDR2 SMNVEV (reference sequence). The CDR3 covers 16 residues. V dropped 7 bases and J dropped 7 bases, with 20 bases sitting between them. CDR3 DNA sequence: TGTGCCAGCACCTCTTGGACTGCGAACGGAAATTCACCCCTCCACTTT. Residues: CASTSWTANGNSPLHF.

This clone was picked up one time. The V call is TRBV19, the J call TRBJ2-7, with 7 bases fitting TRBD2. The CDR3 covers 13 residues. The germline V gene has CDR1 LNHDA and CDR2 SQIVND (reference sequence). With 7 bases clipped from V and 5 bases from J, the junction kept 8 bases outside the gene matches. The CDR3 DNA follows: TGTGCCAGTATGGGGACTATTACCCACGAGCAGTACTTC. Its protein is CASMGTITHEQYF.

The V call is TRBV6-1, the J call TRBJ1-3; D ambiguous. The CDR3 loop spans 14 amino acids. The V gene's germline CDR1 is MNHNS and CDR2 SASEGT. The V end lost 1 base, the J end lost 1 base, and 5 bases lay between the germline ends. CDR3 bases: TGTGCCAGCAGTGAAGGAGGGTCTGGAAACACCATATATTTT. This encodes CASSEGGSGNTIYF.

This chain links TRBV6-6 with TRBJ1-2; D is undetermined. In germline, CDR1 is MNHNY, CDR2 SVGAGI (reference sequence). Between the trimmed V and J ends, which lost 4 bases and 0 bases, there was a span of 6 bases. The CDR3 loop spans 13 amino acids. The DNA of the CDR3 is TGTGCCAGCAGTTCGGGAGCTAACTATGGCTACACCTTC. This encodes CASSSGANYGYTF.

The chain recombines TRBV6-2 or TRBV6-3 with TRBJ1-6; TRBD1 matches 10 bases. V gave up 6 bases and J gave up 8 bases; unmatched junction bases: 7. The length of the CDR3 is 15 residues. Per germline, CDR1 MNHEY and CDR2 SVGEGT. The CDR3 reads CASSLRTGGDSPLHF. The CDR3 DNA reads as TGTGCCAGCAGCCTTAGGACAGGGGGGGATTCACCCCTCCACTTT.

The J gene is TRBJ1-6, the V gene TRBV27; D gene unclear. V was cut by 3 bases and J by 6 bases, with 12 bases left in between. Germline assignment: CDR1 MNHEY and CDR2 SMNVEV (reference sequence). The CDR3 is 15 amino acids. The DNA for the CDR3 is TGTGCCAGCAGTTTCGGGTTGTTTGTTAATTCACCCCTCCACTTT. It specifies CASSFGLFVNSPLHF.

V is TRBV5-1 and J is TRBJ1-1; 7 nucleotides align to TRBD1. Germline V gene data show CDR1 as SGHRS and CDR2 as YFSETQ. The CDR3 consists of 13 residues. V shed 4 bases, J shed 4 bases, and the junction held 4 bases outside the gene matches. The CDR3 loop reads CASSPGGTTEAFF. DNA of the CDR3: TGCGCCAGCAGCCCAGGGGGAACCACTGAAGCTTTCTTT.

This chain uses TRBV6-2 or TRBV6-3 with TRBJ1-5; D is possibly TRBD1 (6 bases). Trimming shortened V by 6 bases and J by 1 base, and 16 bases separated the two germline ends. The germline V gene encodes CDR1 MNHEY and CDR2 SVGEGT. The CDR3 is 16 amino acids. CDR3 region: CASSWGGGRSNQPQHF. CDR3 in DNA: TGTGCCAGCAGCTGGGGAGGGGGGCGCAGCAATCAGCCCCAGCATTTT.

The V gene is TRBV5-1, the J gene TRBJ1-1; D is uncertain. Trimming took 1 base from V and 10 from J, leaving 11 bases between them. The CDR3 is 12 residues long. Germline CDR1 is SGHRS and CDR2 is YFSETQ. The CDR3 loop reads CASSLSSGAAFF. The CDR3, as DNA: TGCGCCAGCAGCTTGTCGAGTGGTGCAGCTTTCTTT. Based on the CDR3 plus reference TRBV5-1 and TRBJ1-1, the full variable domain is KAGVTQTPRYLIKTRGQQVTLSCSPISGHRSVSWYQQTPGQGLQFLFEYFSETQRNKGNFPGRFSGRQFSNSRSEMNVSTLELGDSALYLCASSLSSGAAFFGQGTRLTVV.

The chain has TRBV1 and TRBJ1-2; TRBD1, the table's D call, was not compared with the DNA. TRBV1 represents a pseudogene. CDR3 length equals 15 residues. In DNA, the CDR3 is TGCACCAGCAGCCCCCGGGACAGGGGATCAGATGGCTACACCTTC. Translated: CTSSPRDRGSDGYTF.

The chain uses TRBV5-1 and TRBJ1-2, with D perhaps TRBD1 (5 bases). The length of the CDR3 is 13 residues. The V and J ends lost 1 base and 3 bases respectively, with 7 bases between them. Germline V gives CDR1 SGHRS, CDR2 YFSETQ. The CDR3 is CASSLQQDYGYTF. For the CDR3, the DNA is TGCGCCAGCAGCTTGCAACAGGACTATGGCTACACCTTC.

The chain employs TRBV25-1 and TRBJ2-7, with D possibly being TRBD1 (5 bases). This CDR3 contains 15 residues. Germline lookup yields CDR1 MGHDK and CDR2 SYGVNS. V was clipped by 2 bases and J by 0 bases, with 11 bases between them. The CDR3 reads CASSEGQGSSYEQYF. Written as DNA, the CDR3 is TGTGCCAGCAGTGAAGGCCAGGGCAGCTCCTACGAGCAGTACTTC.

V and J are TRBV4-1 and TRBJ2-7, with 7 bases matching TRBD2. Trimming cost V 5 bases and J 0 bases; bases outside gene matches: 7. Germline CDR1 MGHRA, CDR2 YSYEKL. The CDR3 covers 15 residues. The CDR3 reads CASSAGDRDSYEQYF. As DNA, the CDR3 is TGCGCCAGCAGCGCGGGGGACCGAGACTCCTACGAGCAGTACTTC.

This clone was picked up one time. The gene calls are TRBV23-1 and TRBJ1-5; D not resolved. TRBV23-1 is noted as an ORF with a role that remains uncertain. The CDR3 has 16 amino acids. Trimming shortened V by 0 bases and J by 3 bases, and 12 bases separated the two germline ends. CDR3 sequence: CASSQSLRRSNQPQHF. CDR3 DNA: TGCGCCAGCAGTCAATCACTTCGCCGTTCCAATCAGCCCCAGCATTTT.

This chain links TRBV19 with TRBJ1-5; 8 positions match TRBD1. Looked up from germline, CDR1 is LNHDA and CDR2 is SQIVND (reference sequence). The CDR3 extends over 17 amino acids. V was pared by 5 bases and J by 0 bases, with 9 bases of the junction left unmatched. CDR3 in DNA: TGTGCCAGTAGTGCCCGACAGGGGCTGAATAGCAATCAGCCCCAGCATTTT. Its translation is CASSARQGLNSNQPQHF.

This rearrangement joins TRBV3-1 (or the pseudogene TRBV3-2) to TRBJ1-4, with D possibly being TRBD1 (5 bases). The ends were cut back, 4 bases at V and 8 bases at J, with 14 bases in the middle. This CDR3 has 14 amino acids. In germline, CDR1 is LGHDT, CDR2 YNNKEL (reference sequence). The CDR3, as DNA: TGTGCCAGCAGCCCCAGGGTTATCGGGGAAAAACTGTTTTTT. It codes for CASSPRVIGEKLFF.

The V and J genes are TRBV27 and TRBJ1-1, with D unclear. V was trimmed by 2 bases and J by 1 base, leaving 5 bases between them. This CDR3 has 13 residues. Per germline, CDR1 MNHEY and CDR2 SMNVEV (reference sequence). The CDR3 nucleotides read TGTGCCAGCAGTTTAGGGAGGAACACTGAAGCTTTCTTT. Translation: CASSLGRNTEAFF.

Here the CDR3 DNA reads TGTGCCAGCAGCACCCCCGGGACAGCCATCTACGAGCAGTACTTC. Protein: CASSTPGTAIYEQYF. The chain combines TRBV7-2 with TRBJ2-7; 7 bases fit TRBD1. From germline, CDR1 is SGHTA and CDR2 FQGNSA. Unmatched junction bases numbered 10, after V lost 5 bases and J lost 3 bases. There are 15 residues in the CDR3.

The genes are TRBV7-2 and TRBJ1-2; weak D call: TRBD1 (5 bases). Trimming took off 8 bases at V and 2 bases at J, with 12 bases between the two ends. Per germline, CDR1 SGHTA and CDR2 FQGNSA. The CDR3 covers 13 residues. The CDR3: CASAPRQNYGYTF. The CDR3 nucleotides are TGTGCCAGCGCCCCCCGACAGAACTATGGCTACACCTTC. Full variable domain (outside the CDR3, taken from reference TRBV7-2 and TRBJ1-2): GAGVSQSPSNKVTEKGKDVELRCDPISGHTALYWYRQSLGQGLEFLIYFQGNSAPDKSGLPSDRFSAERTGGSVSTLTIQRTQQEDSAVYLCASAPRQNYGYTFGSGTRLTVV.

Here the CDR3 DNA reads TGTGCCAGCAGTTTATCCGGGACAGGGGGAAAACTGTTTTTT. Its translation: CASSLSGTGGKLFF. The chain combines TRBV27 with TRBJ1-4; the match to TRBD1 covers 11 bases. With 0 bases clipped from V and 10 bases from J, the junction kept 1 base outside the gene matches. CDR1 and CDR2 from the germline V gene are MNHEY and SMNVEV (reference sequence). CDR3 length: 14 residues.

The rearrangement joins TRBV19 to TRBJ2-6; possible D gene TRBD2, 6 bases. The CDR3 is made up of 18 amino acids. Germline V gene lookup returns CDR1 LNHDA and CDR2 SQIVND (reference sequence). Trimming stripped 6 bases from V and 0 bases from J, with 18 bases between. In DNA, the CDR3 is TGTGCCAGTAGCCCCGTAGGGCGGGGCGGCTCTGGGGCCAACGTCCTGACTTTC. It codes for CASSPVGRGGSGANVLTF.